The 15 T cell receptor beta chains listed next were all sequenced from one sample in a study of OX40 agonist ivuxolimab in advanced cancers. The table came from immunoSEQ multiplex PCR; TCRdb's copy has only in-frame clones and leaves some out. Among about 40,000 clones listed, approximately 82% were seen once. Source: CD4+ or CD8+ T cells sorted from blood, taken in a trial of the OX40 agonist ivuxolimab. The receptors stem from an adult with an advanced solid tumor such as melanoma, head and neck, liver or kidney cancer.

The V and J genes are TRBV10-1 and TRBJ2-1, with 9 bases lining up with TRBD2. The CDR3 extends over 15 amino acids. CDR1 and CDR2 from the germline V gene are WNHNN and SYGVQD (reference sequence). The ends lost 0 bases at V and 7 bases at J; junction bases unmatched: 4. In DNA form, the CDR3 reads TGCGCCAGCAGTGAGTCGGGACTAGCACGTAATGAGCAGTTCTTC. It encodes CASSESGLARNEQFF.

This sequence joins TRBV18 and TRBJ2-5; tentative D call: TRBD2 (5 bases). CDR1 is KGHSH and CDR2 is LQKENI in the germline V gene. This CDR3 has 16 residues. Trimming pared 3 bases from V and 2 bases from J, leaving 16 bases between. CDR3 sequence reads: CASSPPPTRGQETQYF. DNA of the CDR3: TGTGCCAGCTCACCCCCACCAACACGGGGACAAGAGACCCAGTACTTC. Full variable domain (remainder filled in from reference TRBV18 and TRBJ2-5): NAGVMQNPRHLVRRRGQEARLRCSPMKGHSHVYWYRQLPEEGLKFMVYLQKENIIDESGMPKERFSAEFPKEGPSILRIQQVVRGDSAAYFCASSPPPTRGQETQYFGPGTRLLVL.

V is TRBV7-6 and J is TRBJ2-1, with D possibly TRBD1 on 5 matching bases. The CDR3 spans 15 residues. Trimming removed 3 bases from V and 4 bases from J, with 13 bases in between. Germline-derived CDR1 and CDR2 are SGHVS and FNYEAQ. The CDR3 sequence is CASSFRARPYNEQFF. CDR3 DNA sequence: TGTGCCAGCAGCTTCAGGGCTCGTCCTTACAATGAGCAGTTCTTC.

The rearrangement uses TRBV18 and TRBJ2-7; no clear D. The V and J ends lost 3 bases and 7 bases respectively, with 19 bases between them. This CDR3 has 15 residues. From germline, CDR1 is KGHSH and CDR2 LQKENI. In DNA, the CDR3 is TGTGCCAGCTCACCGAACACCATTGGCTCCGGGGAGCAGTACTTC. Encoded protein: CASSPNTIGSGEQYF.

The chain carries TRBV7-6 and TRBJ2-1; D unresolved. Trimming removed 6 bases at V and 9 bases at J, with 15 bases between. This CDR3 has 13 residues. The germline gives CDR1 SGHVS, CDR2 FNYEAQ. CDR3 nucleotide sequence: TGTGCCAGCAGTCCCGCCCGGCAAAGTGAGCAGTTCTTC. Amino acids: CASSPARQSEQFF.

The CDR3 is CASSLGGGVTEAFF. The CDR3 coding sequence is TGTGCCAGCAGTTTAGGGGGGGGTGTCACTGAAGCTTTCTTT. The rearrangement joins TRBV27 to TRBJ1-1, with D possibly TRBD1 on 5 matching bases. V shed 2 bases and J shed 4 bases, with 11 bases lying between them. This CDR3 comprises 14 residues. Germline CDR1 reads MNHEY; CDR2 reads SMNVEV (reference sequence).

In its sample, this clone was seen once. CDR3 sequence (DNA): TGTGCCAGCAGCGGGGACAGGGAGGGCACTGAAGCTTTCTTT. It yields the protein CASSGDREGTEAFF. The chain has TRBV11-2 and TRBJ1-1; 9 bases agree with TRBD1. Trimming took 5 bases from V and 4 from J; bases not matched to a gene: 5. Per germline, CDR1 SGHAT and CDR2 FQNNGV. The CDR3 has 14 residues. The full variable domain, with the rest looked up from reference TRBV11-2 and TRBJ1-1, is EAGVAQSPRYKIIEKRQSVAFWCNPISGHATLYWYQQILGQGPKLLIQFQNNGVVDDSQLPKDRFSAERLKGVDSTLKIQPAKLEDSAVYLCASSGDREGTEAFFGQGTRLTVV.

The sample holds a few counts of this clone. This chain links TRBV5-1 with TRBJ2-1; TRBD2 agrees at 9 bases. Germline V gene sequence: CDR1 SGHRS, CDR2 YFSETQ. The CDR3 has 16 residues. Trimming at V came to 2 bases and at J to 2 bases, leaving 5 bases not matched to a gene. The CDR3 nucleotides are TGCGCCAGCAGCTTCTTACTAGCGGGTACCTACAATGAGCAGTTCTTC. Protein: CASSFLLAGTYNEQFF.

The V and J genes are TRBV27 and TRBJ1-4; D might be TRBD1 (5 bases). Germline CDR1 reads MNHEY; CDR2 reads SMNVEV (reference sequence). The CDR3 has 14 residues. Trimming took off 3 bases at V and 1 base at J, with 6 bases between the two ends. CDR3 nucleotides: TGTGCCAGCAGTTTCGGGGGAACTAATGAAAAACTGTTTTTT. It translates to CASSFGGTNEKLFF.

This clone is a singleton in its sample. The CDR3 is CASSFRATYGYTF. The CDR3 nucleotides are TGTGCCAGCAGTTTTAGGGCTACCTATGGCTACACCTTC. V usage is TRBV6-6 and J usage is TRBJ1-2; D is uncertain. The germline gives CDR1 MNHNY, CDR2 SVGAGI (reference sequence). Between the trimmed V and J ends, which lost 4 bases and 4 bases, there was a span of 10 bases. The CDR3 runs to 13 residues.

The chain recombines TRBV29-1 with TRBJ2-7; 11 bases align to TRBD2. The germline CDR1 and CDR2 sequences are SQVTM and ANQGSEA. The CDR3 has 13 residues. After removal of 7 bases from V and 2 bases from J, the junction contained 4 bases not matched to a gene. The CDR3 bases are TGCAGCGGGGGGACTAGCGGAACCTACGAGCAGTACTTC. It yields the protein CSGGTSGTYEQYF.

The chain uses TRBV19 and TRBJ2-7; 9 nucleotides line up with TRBD1. CDR3 length equals 14 residues. Germline lookup yields CDR1 LNHDA and CDR2 SQIVND (reference sequence). V shed 7 bases, J shed 0 bases, and the junction held 4 bases outside the gene matches. The DNA for the CDR3 is TGTGCCAGTACCGGGACAGGGAACTCCTACGAGCAGTACTTC. Translation gives CASTGTGNSYEQYF.

This rearrangement joins TRBV19 to TRBJ1-5, with 7 positions matching TRBD1. V trimming: 7 bases; J trimming: 7 bases; junction bases outside the gene matches: 19. Germline assignment: CDR1 LNHDA and CDR2 SQIVND (reference sequence). The CDR3 consists of 17 residues. This CDR3 reads CASTPSLSGQRTQPQHF. The CDR3 nucleotides are TGTGCCAGTACCCCAAGTCTATCGGGACAGAGAACGCAGCCCCAGCATTTT.

V gene TRBV6-7 combines with J gene TRBJ2-7; D is unresolved. TRBV6-7 is classed as an ORF, of uncertain function. V lost 0 bases and J lost 3, with 15 bases in between. The CDR3 sequence is 16 residues long. The CDR3 sequence is CASSYSSVGSIYEQYF. The CDR3 DNA follows: TGTGCCAGCAGTTACTCGTCTGTAGGTAGCATCTACGAGCAGTACTTC.

Regarding this clone: The same CDR3 arises from other DNA sequences in this sample as well. The gene calls are TRBV7-9 and TRBJ1-1; tentatively, D is TRBD1 (5 bases). V dropped 1 base and J dropped 4 bases, with 13 bases sitting between them. This CDR3 has 15 residues. Germline V CDR1 and CDR2: SEHNR, FQNEAQ (reference sequence). The CDR3 DNA reads as TGTGCCAGCAGCTTAGAGGGGCGGGGGATCACTGAAGCTTTCTTT. Residues: CASSLEGRGITEAFF.